These T cell receptor beta chains were read from a single sample in a study of blood T cell repertoires in COVID-19. Libraries were prepared by immunoSEQ multiplex PCR; TCRdb keeps only in-frame clonotypes and omits some of them. The sample has 150,000 to 200,000 clones, over 75% seen once; the top ten hold less than 6%. Sequencing was done on a sample of PBMCs or T cells enriched from blood (not recorded which). The source is a man in his forties who had recovered from COVID-19. The CDR3 runs from the conserved cysteine through the conserved F or W. Each record gives: V gene, J gene, D gene, clone size, CDR3 DNA, CDR3 protein. A D gene is named only where the DNA matches it firmly. Where a row states a size, it is once, few, many or the class of an expanded clone; other rows omit it.

TRBV4-1,TRBJ2-5,.,.,TGCGCCAGCAGCCAAGATTCCCTGGCGGAGGGTAGGGGGGGGACCCAGTACTTC,CASSQDSLAEGRGGTQYF
TRBV5-1,TRBJ2-2,TRBD2,once,TGCGCCAGCAGGCTCCTGGCGGGGGGTCCTACCGGGGAGCTGTTTTTT,CASRLLAGGPTGELFF
TRBV7-9,TRBJ2-1,TRBD1,once,TGTGCCAGCAGCCCAGTCCTAGGACAGGGGTCCTACAATGAGCAGTTCTTC,CASSPVLGQGSYNEQFF
TRBV27,TRBJ1-5,.,.,TGTGCCAGCTCAGCGGGACCAGGCCAGCCCCAGCATTTT,CASSAGPGQPQHF
TRBV29-1,TRBJ2-3,.,.,TGCAGCGTTGAGTCCTCGGTGAGCACAGATACGCAGTATTTT,CSVESSVSTDTQYF
TRBV6-5,TRBJ1-1,.,few,TGTGCCAGCAGTCTTGAGGCGAACACTGAAGCTTTCTTT,CASSLEANTEAFF
TRBV14,TRBJ1-3,TRBD1,.,TGTGCCAGCAGCCCTCAAGGAGGGGGCTTTAGAGGAAACACCATATATTTT,CASSPQGGGFRGNTIYF
TRBV18,TRBJ2-7,TRBD1,.,TGTGCCAGCTCACCGAGGGTTGGGGACAGATTGTACTTC,CASSPRVGDRLYF
TRBV5-1,TRBJ1-1,.,once,TGCGCCAGCAGCTTGGACAGGCTCGAAGCTTTCTTT,CASSLDRLEAFF
TRBV9,TRBJ2-1,.,.,TGTGCCAGCAGCGTAGAGGAGGAGCAGTTCTTC,CASSVEEEQFF
TRBV29-1,TRBJ1-3,TRBD1,.,TGCAGCGTTGCGTCAGGGGGCTCTGGAAACACCATATATTTT,CSVASGGSGNTIYF
TRBV7-2,TRBJ2-5,.,.,TGTGCCAGCAGCTCCGAAGCGGGCCGACGGGGAGAGACCCAGTACTTC,CASSSEAGRRGETQYF
TRBV24-1,TRBJ2-3,.,.,TGTGCCACCAGTGATTCTTCTAGCACAGATACGCAGTATTTT,CATSDSSSTDTQYF
TRBV3-1/TRBV3-2,TRBJ2-2,.,many,TGTGCCAGCAGCCACACAGGGAGGGCCGGGGAGCTGTTTTTT,CASSHTGRAGELFF
TRBV2,TRBJ2-1,TRBD2,.,TGTGCCAGCAGAGAGACTAGCGGGACCTACAATGAGCAGTTCTTC,CASRETSGTYNEQFF